The T cell receptor (beta chain) described here comes from a study of cytomegalovirus exposure and HLA in healthy donors. CDR3 length: 17 residues. Donors were nominally healthy when sampled, though unrecorded immune exposures were likely. Vbeta (60) and Jbeta (13) primers were used in the PCR. Clones were sequenced by immunoSEQ multiplex PCR, and TCRdb holds only the in-frame ones, with some missing. Counted here are about 160,000 clones, about 72% occurring once; the ten biggest clones make up approximately 1.4%. This chain uses TRBV12-2 with TRBJ2-3; the D call TRBD2 from the table was never checked on the DNA. TRBV12-2 is noted as a pseudogene. The sequencing sample was made of PBMCs. This TCR was sampled from a man in his 60s in good health and CMV-seronegative. As DNA, the CDR3 is TGTGCAAGTCGCTTCTTTCCACGAGCGGCGGGGGAGGATACGCAGTATTTT. It translates to CASRFFPRAAGEDTQYF.